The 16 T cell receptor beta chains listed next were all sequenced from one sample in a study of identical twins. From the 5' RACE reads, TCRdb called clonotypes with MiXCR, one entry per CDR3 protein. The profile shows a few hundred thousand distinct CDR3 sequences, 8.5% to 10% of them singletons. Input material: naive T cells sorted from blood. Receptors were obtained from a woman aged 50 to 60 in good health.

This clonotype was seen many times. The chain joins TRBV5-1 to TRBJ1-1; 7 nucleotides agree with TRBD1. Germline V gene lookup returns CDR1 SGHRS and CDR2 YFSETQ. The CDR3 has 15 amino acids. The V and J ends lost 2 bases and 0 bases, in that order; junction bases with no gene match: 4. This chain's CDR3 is CASSFQTGLNTEAFF. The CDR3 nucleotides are TGCGCCAGCAGCTTCCAGACAGGGTTGAACACTGAAGCTTTCTTT.

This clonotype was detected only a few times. As DNA, the CDR3 is TGTGCCAGCAGCTTGGCGCCGGAGGGCCCCTACAATGAGCAGTTCTTC. Translating gives CASSLAPEGPYNEQFF. V is TRBV5-5 and J is TRBJ2-1, with a tentative D call TRBD2 (6 bases). The germline gives CDR1 SGHKS, CDR2 YYEKEE (reference sequence). V lost 0 bases, J lost 2 bases, and 12 bases lay in between. The CDR3 is 16 residues long.

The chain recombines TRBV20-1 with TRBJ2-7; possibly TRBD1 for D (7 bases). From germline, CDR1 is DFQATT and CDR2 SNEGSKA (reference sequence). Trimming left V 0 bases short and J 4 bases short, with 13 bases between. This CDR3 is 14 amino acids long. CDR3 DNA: TGCAGTGCTAGAGATAGGACAGGACTATACGAGCAGTACTTC. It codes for CSARDRTGLYEQYF.

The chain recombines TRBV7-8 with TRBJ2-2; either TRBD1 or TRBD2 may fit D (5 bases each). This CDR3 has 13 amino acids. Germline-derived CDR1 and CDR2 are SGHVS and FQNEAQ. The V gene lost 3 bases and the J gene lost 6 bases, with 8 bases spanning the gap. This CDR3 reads CASSFGTSGELFF. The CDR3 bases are TGTGCCAGCAGCTTCGGGACGTCCGGGGAGCTGTTTTTT.

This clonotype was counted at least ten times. CDR3 sequence reads: CASSLIQSAEAFF. CDR3 bases: TGTGCCAGCAGCTTAATCCAGAGCGCTGAAGCTTTCTTT. The chain recombines TRBV7-2 with TRBJ1-1; D unresolved. The V gene lost 2 bases and the J gene lost 6 bases, with 10 bases spanning the gap. CDR1 is SGHTA, CDR2 FQGNSA, per germline. The CDR3 totals 13 residues.

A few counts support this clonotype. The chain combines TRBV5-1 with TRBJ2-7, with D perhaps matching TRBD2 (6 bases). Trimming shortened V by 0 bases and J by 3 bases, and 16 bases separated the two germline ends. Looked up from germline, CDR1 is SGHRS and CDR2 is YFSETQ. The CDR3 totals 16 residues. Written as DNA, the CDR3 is TGCGCCAGCAGCTTGGCCAGGGCTATTAGCGGCTACGAGCAGTACTTC. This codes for CASSLARAISGYEQYF. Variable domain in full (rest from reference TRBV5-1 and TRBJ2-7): KAGVTQTPRYLIKTRGQQVTLSCSPISGHRSVSWYQQTPGQGLQFLFEYFSETQRNKGNFPGRFSGRQFSNSRSEMNVSTLELGDSALYLCASSLARAISGYEQYFGPGTRLTVT.

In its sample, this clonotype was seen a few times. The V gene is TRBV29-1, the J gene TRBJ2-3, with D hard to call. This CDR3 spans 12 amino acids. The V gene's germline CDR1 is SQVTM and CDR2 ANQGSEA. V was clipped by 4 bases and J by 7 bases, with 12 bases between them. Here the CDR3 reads CSVAPARNTQYF. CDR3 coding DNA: TGCAGCGTTGCCCCGGCGCGTAATACGCAGTATTTT.

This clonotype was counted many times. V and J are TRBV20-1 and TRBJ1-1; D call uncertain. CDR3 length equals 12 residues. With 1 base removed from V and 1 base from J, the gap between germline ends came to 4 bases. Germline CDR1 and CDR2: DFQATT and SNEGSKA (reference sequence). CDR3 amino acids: CSARGENTEAFF. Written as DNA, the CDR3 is TGCAGTGCTAGAGGGGAGAACACTGAAGCTTTCTTT.

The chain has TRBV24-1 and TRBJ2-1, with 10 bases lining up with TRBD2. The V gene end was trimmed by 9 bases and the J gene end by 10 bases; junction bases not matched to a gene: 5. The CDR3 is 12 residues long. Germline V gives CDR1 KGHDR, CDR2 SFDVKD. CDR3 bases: TGTGCCACCGCGGCAGCGGGGGGGGAGCAGTTCTTC. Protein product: CATAAAGGEQFF.

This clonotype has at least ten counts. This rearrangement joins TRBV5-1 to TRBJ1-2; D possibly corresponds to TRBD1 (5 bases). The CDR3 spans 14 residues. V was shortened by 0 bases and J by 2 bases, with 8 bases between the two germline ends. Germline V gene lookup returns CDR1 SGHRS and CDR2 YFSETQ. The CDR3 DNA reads TGCGCCAGCAGCTTGGGGGGGTTAAACTATGGCTACACCTTC. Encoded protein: CASSLGGLNYGYTF.

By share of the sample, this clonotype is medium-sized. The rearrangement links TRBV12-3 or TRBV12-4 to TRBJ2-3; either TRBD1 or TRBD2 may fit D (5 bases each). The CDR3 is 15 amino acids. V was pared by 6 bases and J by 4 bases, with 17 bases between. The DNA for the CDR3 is TGTGCCAGCAGCCGCCTCTTGGTGGGGGCAGATACGCAGTATTTT. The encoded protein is CASSRLLVGADTQYF.

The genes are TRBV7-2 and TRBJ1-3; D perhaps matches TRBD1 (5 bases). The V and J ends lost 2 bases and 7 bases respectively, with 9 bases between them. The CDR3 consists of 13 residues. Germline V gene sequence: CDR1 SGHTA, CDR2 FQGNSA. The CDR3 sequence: CASSLKGANTIYF. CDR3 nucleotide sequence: TGTGCCAGCAGCTTAAAAGGGGCGAACACCATATATTTT.

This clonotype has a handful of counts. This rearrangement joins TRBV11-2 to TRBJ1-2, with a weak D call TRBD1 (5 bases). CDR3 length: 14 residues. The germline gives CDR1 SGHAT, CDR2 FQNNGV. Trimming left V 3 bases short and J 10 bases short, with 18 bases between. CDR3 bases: TGTGCCAGCAGCTTGAGCCAGGGCGTCAAGGACTACACCTTC. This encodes CASSLSQGVKDYTF. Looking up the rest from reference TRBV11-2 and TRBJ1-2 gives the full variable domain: EAGVAQSPRYKIIEKRQSVAFWCNPISGHATLYWYQQILGQGPKLLIQFQNNGVVDDSQLPKDRFSAERLKGVDSTLKIQPAKLEDSAVYLCASSLSQGVKDYTFGSGTRLTVV.

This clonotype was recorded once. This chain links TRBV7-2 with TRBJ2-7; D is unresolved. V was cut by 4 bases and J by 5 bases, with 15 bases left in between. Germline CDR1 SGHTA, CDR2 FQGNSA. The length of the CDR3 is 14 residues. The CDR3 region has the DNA TGTGCCAGCAGCTCACCCGGTGGAGTCAACGAGCAGTACTTC. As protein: CASSSPGGVNEQYF.

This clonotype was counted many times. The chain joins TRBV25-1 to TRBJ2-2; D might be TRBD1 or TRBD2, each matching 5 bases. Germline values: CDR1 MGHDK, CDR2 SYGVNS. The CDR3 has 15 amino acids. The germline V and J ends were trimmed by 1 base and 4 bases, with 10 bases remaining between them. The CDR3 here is CASSESRGSTGELFF. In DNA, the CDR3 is TGTGCCAGCAGTGAATCGAGGGGAAGCACCGGGGAGCTGTTTTTT.

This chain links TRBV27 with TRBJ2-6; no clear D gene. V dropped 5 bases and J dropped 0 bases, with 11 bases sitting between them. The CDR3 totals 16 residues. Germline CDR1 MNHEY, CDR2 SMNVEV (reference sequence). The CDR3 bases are TGTGCCAGCAGTCCTCTAGTCAACTCTGGGGCCAACGTCCTGACTTTC. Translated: CASSPLVNSGANVLTF.